This TCR beta chain is drawn from a study of blood T cells in healthy people across ages. CDR3 length: 11 amino acids. Remarks on this clonotype: Its antigen is not identified. A much larger clone differs from this one at a single base, so this may be a read error.

Every donor provided around 9.5 milliliters of peripheral blood. The study's findings and limits: Older age went with lower TCR beta diversity per million T cells, in a roughly linear way. Diversity figures based on one million T cells were deemed too low. Not knowing donor CMV status may have confounded expanded clonotype changes.

Primed by a sample-barcoded 5' primer and a J-beta primer mix, a second PCR proceeded for 7 to 11 cycles. TCRdb passed the 5' RACE reads through MiXCR, listing each CDR3 protein once. This sample has approximately 290,000 distinct CDR3 sequences, with roughly 26% found just once. Sample: blood. This receptor was taken from a woman in her seventies in good health. V is TRBV12-3 or TRBV12-4 and J is TRBJ2-1; D unresolved. This CDR3 is CASRERNEQLF. The DNA for the CDR3 is TGTGCCAGCAGGGAGAGGAATGAGCAGCTCTTC.